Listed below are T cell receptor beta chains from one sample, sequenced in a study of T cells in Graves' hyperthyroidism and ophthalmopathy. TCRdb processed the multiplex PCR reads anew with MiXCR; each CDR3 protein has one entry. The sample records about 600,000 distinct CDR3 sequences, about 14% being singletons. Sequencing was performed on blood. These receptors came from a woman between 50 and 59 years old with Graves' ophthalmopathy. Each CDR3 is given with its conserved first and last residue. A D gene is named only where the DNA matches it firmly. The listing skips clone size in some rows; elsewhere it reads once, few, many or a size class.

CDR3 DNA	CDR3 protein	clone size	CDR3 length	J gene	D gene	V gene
TGTGCCAGCAGCTTACAGGGGAGCCCCTTGAGCGGGGCCAACGTCCTGACTTTC	CASSLQGSPLSGANVLTF	many	18	TRBJ2-6	.	TRBV7-3
TGCAGCGTAATTTCCGGGACAATTACCTACGAGCAGTACTTC	CSVISGTITYEQYF	.	14	TRBJ2-7	.	TRBV29-1
TGCAGTGCTAGACTAGCGGGAGGGCCCAATGAGCAGTTCTTC	CSARLAGGPNEQFF	many	14	TRBJ2-1	TRBD2	TRBV20-1
TGTGCCAGCAGCGAGGACTATCCCACTGAAGCTTTCTTT	CASSEDYPTEAFF	many	13	TRBJ1-1	.	TRBV6-1
TGCGCCAGCAGCGCGGGACAAACCTCCTACAATGAGCAGTTCTTC	CASSAGQTSYNEQFF	many	15	TRBJ2-1	.	TRBV5-1
TGCGCCAGCAGCTTGGAGAGCCTCCTAGACAATGAGCAGTTCTTC	CASSLESLLDNEQFF	many	15	TRBJ2-1	.	TRBV5-1
TGTGCCAGCAGCGTAGATTCAACGGCGGGAGTTCTAGAGACCCAGTACTTC	CASSVDSTAGVLETQYF	many	17	TRBJ2-5	TRBD2	TRBV9
TGTGCCAGCAGCCCCTCGGGACAGGGGTTTTCCCACGAGCAGTACTTC	CASSPSGQGFSHEQYF	many	16	TRBJ2-7	TRBD1	TRBV7-9
TGTGCCAGCAGAAACAGCGGGGCGAACACCGGGGAGCTGTTTTTT	CASRNSGANTGELFF	many	15	TRBJ2-2	TRBD2	TRBV6-2/TRBV6-3
TGCGCCAGCAGCTTGGATCGGGAGGGCCGCGAGCAGTACTTC	CASSLDREGREQYF	.	14	TRBJ2-7	TRBD2	TRBV5-1
TGTGCCAGCAGCGTAGAGGACGGGGGGGGTGAGACCCAGTACTTC	CASSVEDGGGETQYF	.	15	TRBJ2-5	TRBD2	TRBV9
TGTGCCAGCAGCTCCTGGGACGGCTCGGAGACCCAGTACTTC	CASSSWDGSETQYF	few	14	TRBJ2-5	.	TRBV11-2
TGCGCCAGCAGCCAAGCGGGACTAGCGGGAGCAGATACGCAGTATTTT	CASSQAGLAGADTQYF	few	16	TRBJ2-3	TRBD2	TRBV4-1
TGTGCCAGCAGCTTAAGCAGGGGATCGGGTCAGCCCCAGCATTTT	CASSLSRGSGQPQHF	many	15	TRBJ1-5	.	TRBV7-2
TGCAGTGCTAGAGATCCGCAACAGGGGGCCCATCAGCCCCAGCATTTT	CSARDPQQGAHQPQHF	many	16	TRBJ1-5	TRBD1	TRBV20-1
TGTGCCAGCAGCTTAGTGGTGGGAGTAGAGACCCAGTACTTC	CASSLVVGVETQYF	many	14	TRBJ2-5	.	TRBV7-2
TGTGCCAGCTCACCACCCATGCAGGACGAGCAGTACTTC	CASSPPMQDEQYF	many	13	TRBJ2-7	.	TRBV18
TGTGCCAGCAGCATAGGACGGATTAGCAATCAGCCCCAGCATTTT	CASSIGRISNQPQHF	few	15	TRBJ1-5	.	TRBV6-2/TRBV6-3
TGTGCCAGCAAGAGACTAGCGGGAGTCCCCTACAATGAGCAGTTCTTC	CASKRLAGVPYNEQFF	many	16	TRBJ2-1	.	TRBV3-2
TGTGCCAGCAGTTACCGACTAGAGACCGGGGAGCTGTTTTTT	CASSYRLETGELFF	.	14	TRBJ2-2	.	TRBV6-2/TRBV6-3
TGTGCCATCAAAACCGGGGCAGGGGGATACGAGCAGTACTTC	CAIKTGAGGYEQYF	.	14	TRBJ2-7	TRBD1	TRBV10-3
TGCAGTGCTAGAGAGGGACTAGCGGCCTACGAGCAGTACTTC	CSAREGLAAYEQYF	many	14	TRBJ2-7	TRBD2	TRBV20-1
TGTGCCAGCCAGGGGGCTGGGGCCAACGTCCTGACTTTC	CASQGAGANVLTF	many	13	TRBJ2-6	TRBD1	TRBV7-9
TGTGCCAGCAGCTTATGGACCCCCAGTCGGGGGCGCAGGACTGAAGCTTTCTTT	CASSLWTPSRGRRTEAFF	many	18	TRBJ1-1	.	TRBV7-9
TGTGCCAGCAGGGACACTAGCGGGAGTCTTTTTGGAGAGACCCAGTACTTC	CASRDTSGSLFGETQYF	many	17	TRBJ2-5	TRBD2	TRBV28
TGTGCCAGCAGCTTAAGTCTAGCGGAGTCTAGCACAGATACGCAGTATTTT	CASSLSLAESSTDTQYF	many	17	TRBJ2-3	TRBD2	TRBV11-2
TGTGCCAGCTCCCACCGGGACATAATCGAAAAACTGTTTTTT	CASSHRDIIEKLFF	many	14	TRBJ1-4	.	TRBV3-1
TGTGCCAGCTCAGCCACAGGGTCCGAGCAGTACTTC	CASSATGSEQYF	many	12	TRBJ2-7	.	TRBV18
TGTGCCACGCGGGACGCAGGGCAGCCCCAGCATTTT	CATRDAGQPQHF	.	12	TRBJ1-5	.	TRBV19
TGTGCCAGCAGTTTAACGGGAGCTGAGCAGTTCTTC	CASSLTGAEQFF	many	12	TRBJ2-1	.	TRBV28
TGCAGTGCTTTGGGACTAGCGGGGGACAATGAGCAGTTCTTC	CSALGLAGDNEQFF	many	14	TRBJ2-1	TRBD2	TRBV20-1
TGTGCCAGCCTCCCCTTGGGACTAGCGGACTCCTACGATGAGCAGTTCTTC	CASLPLGLADSYDEQFF	few	17	TRBJ2-1	TRBD2	TRBV28
TGTGCCAGCAGTTACGCCAGGACTGGGACTATATCCAATGAGCAGTTCTTC	CASSYARTGTISNEQFF	.	17	TRBJ2-1	TRBD2	TRBV6-2/TRBV6-3
TGTGCCAGCAGCGCCTCGTCTAGCGTCTCCTACGAGCAGTACTTC	CASSASSSVSYEQYF	.	15	TRBJ2-7	.	TRBV9
TGTGCCAGCAGTTACGAAGTGAACACTGAAGCTTTCTTT	CASSYEVNTEAFF	many	13	TRBJ1-1	.	TRBV6-6
TGTGCCAGCAGCTTACGGGTCCGGACCGCTCGCGATACGCAGTATTTT	CASSLRVRTARDTQYF	many	16	TRBJ2-3	.	TRBV7-8
TGTGCCAGCAGTGAACCCGGTGGCTACTCCTACAATGAGCAGTTCTTC	CASSEPGGYSYNEQFF	few	16	TRBJ2-1	.	TRBV25-1
TGTGCCAGCAGCAAGAACACGAACACCGGGGAGCTGTTTTTT	CASSKNTNTGELFF	many	14	TRBJ2-2	.	TRBV7-3
TGTGCCAGCTCACCGGCCCAACGGGACAGGGGGCTTGAAGCTTTCTTT	CASSPAQRDRGLEAFF	.	16	TRBJ1-1	TRBD1	TRBV18
TGTGCCAGCAGCCCCTCAGGGAGAACTAACTATGGCTACACCTTC	CASSPSGRTNYGYTF	few	15	TRBJ1-2	.	TRBV7-9
TGTGCCTGGACGACAGGGTTTGGAAACACCATATATTTT	CAWTTGFGNTIYF	.	13	TRBJ1-3	TRBD1	TRBV30
TGTGCCAGCAGGATGACTAGCGGACAAGAGACCCAGTACTTC	CASRMTSGQETQYF	many	14	TRBJ2-5	TRBD2	TRBV6-1
TGTGCCAGCAGCCCGGACAGCCAAGAGACCCAGTACTTC	CASSPDSQETQYF	many	13	TRBJ2-5	.	TRBV5-5
TGTGCCTGGCAAGGGGGGGGAGAAAGGGATGAAGCTTTCTTT	CAWQGGGERDEAFF	many	14	TRBJ1-1	.	TRBV30
TGTGCCAGCAGCCTACTAGCAAACATTCAGTACTTC	CASSLLANIQYF	few	12	TRBJ2-4	.	TRBV3-1
TGCGCCAGCAGCTTGGCCCGGACTAGCGGAATGTACGAGCAGTACTTC	CASSLARTSGMYEQYF	many	16	TRBJ2-7	TRBD2	TRBV5-1
TGCAGCGTCGCCCAGAATATCAGGAGAGCTAACTATGGCTACACCTTC	CSVAQNIRRANYGYTF	.	16	TRBJ1-2	.	TRBV29-1
TGTGCCAGCAGCATCGTACTAGGGGGTGAGCAGTTCTTC	CASSIVLGGEQFF	.	13	TRBJ2-1	.	TRBV7-6
TGTGCCAGCAGCTTAGGAGAGTTTCCCTACAATGAGCAGTTCTTC	CASSLGEFPYNEQFF	many	15	TRBJ2-1	.	TRBV7-2
TGTGCCAGCAGTTACCGGCCAGCGGGAGCCTCTCAACGGAGAAACAATGAGCAGTTCTTC	CASSYRPAGASQRRNNEQFF	few	20	TRBJ2-1	TRBD2	TRBV6-5
TGTGCCAGCAGCCGATCGACAGGGGGCTTAGCGGGGGGGGTGCAGTTCTTC	CASSRSTGGLAGGVQFF	.	17	TRBJ2-1	.	TRBV7-2
TGTGCCAGCAGTTTCTGGGATACCCAAGAGACCCAGTACTTC	CASSFWDTQETQYF	.	14	TRBJ2-5	.	TRBV27
TGTGCCAGCAGCTTAGTTCGGACCAGGGCGGGATACAATGAGCAGTTCTTC	CASSLVRTRAGYNEQFF	many	17	TRBJ2-1	.	TRBV11-1
TGCGCCAGCGGCCACCCACAGGGGAACTATGGCTACACCTTC	CASGHPQGNYGYTF	.	14	TRBJ1-2	TRBD1	TRBV4-3